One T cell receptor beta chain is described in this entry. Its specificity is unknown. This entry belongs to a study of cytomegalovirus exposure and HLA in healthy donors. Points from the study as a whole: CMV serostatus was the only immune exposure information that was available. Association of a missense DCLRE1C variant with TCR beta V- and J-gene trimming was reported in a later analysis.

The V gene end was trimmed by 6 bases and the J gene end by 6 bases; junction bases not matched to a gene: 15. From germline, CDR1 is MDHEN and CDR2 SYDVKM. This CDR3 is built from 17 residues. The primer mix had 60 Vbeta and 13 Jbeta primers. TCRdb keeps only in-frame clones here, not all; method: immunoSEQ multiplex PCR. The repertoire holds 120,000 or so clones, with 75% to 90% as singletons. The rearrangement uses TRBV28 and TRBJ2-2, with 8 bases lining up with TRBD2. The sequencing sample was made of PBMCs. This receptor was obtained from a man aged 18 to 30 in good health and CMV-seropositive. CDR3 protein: CASSTPTSAQMAGELFF. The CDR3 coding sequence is TGTGCCAGCAGCACTCCGACTAGCGCACAAATGGCCGGGGAGCTGTTTTTT.